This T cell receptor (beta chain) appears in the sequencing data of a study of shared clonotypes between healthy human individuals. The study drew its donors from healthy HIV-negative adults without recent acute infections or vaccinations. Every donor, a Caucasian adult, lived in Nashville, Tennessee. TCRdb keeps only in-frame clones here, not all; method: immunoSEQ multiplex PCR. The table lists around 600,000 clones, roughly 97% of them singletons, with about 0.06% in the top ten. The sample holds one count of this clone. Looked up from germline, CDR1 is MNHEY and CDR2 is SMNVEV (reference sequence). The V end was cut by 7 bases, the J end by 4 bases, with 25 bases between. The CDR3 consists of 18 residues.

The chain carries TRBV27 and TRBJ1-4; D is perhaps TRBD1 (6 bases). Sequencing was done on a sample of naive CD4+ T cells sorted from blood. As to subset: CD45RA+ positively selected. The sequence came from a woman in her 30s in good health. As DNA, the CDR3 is TGTGCCAGCACACGAACACGAACAGGGTTTGATGTTAATGAAAAACTGTTTTTT. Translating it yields CASTRTRTGFDVNEKLFF.